The 27 T cell receptor beta chains below were found in one sample sequenced in a study of T-cell reconstitution after alpha-beta-depleted transplantation in children (dated by TCRdb to 2016 to 2018). The treatment or condition label for this specimen denotes: allogeneic hematopoietic cell transplantation with graft depleted of TCRalphabeta T cells and CD19 B cells. Library creation used PCR. Sequenced on an Illumina HiSeq 2500. To normalize quantification of the TCRbeta repertoire, the TCR libraries were built with molecular barcoding that relied on unique molecular identifiers. TCRdb reprocessed the public reads (quality trimming at Q25 with fastp, clone calling with MiXCR) and kept in-frame beta chains. Identical CDR3 proteins give one entry, which carries the most common genes and DNA. Within this sample are 670,000 or so distinct CDR3 sequences, with over 10% of them counted one time only. 0.79% of the sample is in the top ten clones.

The material was PBMCs, obtained before TCRalphabeta/CD19-depleted stem cell transplant. These receptors came from a girl aged 2-10 years with congenital amegakaryocytic thrombocytopenia, due to receive a stem cell transplant.

This clonotype appeared a few times. The chain has TRBV6-1 and TRBJ1-5; possible D gene TRBD1, 5 bases. The CDR3 loop spans 14 amino acids. V was pared by 6 bases and J by 11 bases, with 20 bases between. Germline lookup yields CDR1 MNHNS and CDR2 SASEGT. CDR3 coding DNA: TGTGCCAGCAGCCCCGGGGCACAGCCTTCGACCCAGCATTTT. It yields the protein CASSPGAQPSTQHF.

This clonotype has just a few counts. The chain combines TRBV5-1 with TRBJ2-1; 7 bases agree with TRBD2. J gave up 4 bases and V 4 bases, and 14 bases lay outside the gene matches. The germline CDR1 and CDR2 sequences are SGHRS and YFSETQ. The CDR3 loop spans 17 amino acids. The CDR3 region is CASSMSNASGVYNEQFF. For the CDR3, the DNA is TGCGCCAGCAGCATGAGTAATGCTAGCGGAGTTTACAATGAGCAGTTCTTC. Drawing the rest from reference TRBV5-1 and TRBJ2-1, the complete variable domain is KAGVTQTPRYLIKTRGQQVTLSCSPISGHRSVSWYQQTPGQGLQFLFEYFSETQRNKGNFPGRFSGRQFSNSRSEMNVSTLELGDSALYLCASSMSNASGVYNEQFFGPGTRLTVL.

This clonotype has more than one count but fewer than ten. This chain links TRBV5-1 with TRBJ2-1, with 9 bases lining up with TRBD1. The CDR3 contains 13 residues. The germline gives CDR1 SGHRS, CDR2 YFSETQ. V lost 8 bases and J lost 6; bases outside the gene matches: 6. For the CDR3, the DNA is TGCGCCAGGCCGGGACAGGGATTCAATGAGCAGTTCTTC. Translation gives CARPGQGFNEQFF.

The sample holds a few counts of this clonotype. V is TRBV30 and J is TRBJ2-1; a weak D match, TRBD2 (6 bases). The CDR3 runs to 16 residues. V shed 2 bases and J shed 7 bases, with 21 bases lying between them. Per germline, CDR1 GTSNPN and CDR2 SVGIG (reference sequence). CDR3 protein: CAWSPKSPGLTNEQFF. The CDR3, as DNA: TGTGCCTGGAGTCCAAAGTCCCCGGGACTCACAAATGAGCAGTTCTTC.

The V and J genes are TRBV7-6 and TRBJ2-1, with D uncertain. Germline lookup yields CDR1 SGHVS and CDR2 FNYEAQ. The CDR3 runs 15 residues. V was cut by 4 bases and J by 3 bases, with 13 bases left in between. The CDR3 spells CASSSGQSFYNEQFF. CDR3 nucleotide sequence: TGTGCCAGCAGCTCCGGTCAAAGCTTCTACAATGAGCAGTTCTTC.

In regard to this clonotype: A single base separates this from a much larger clone, so it may be a read error. V is TRBV3-1 and J is TRBJ2-2; D is undetermined. The CDR3 runs 16 residues. Germline V lookup: CDR1 LGHDT, CDR2 YNNKEL (reference sequence). The CDR3 nucleotides are TGTGCCAGCGGCCAACTGGTGAATACGGGCACCGGGGAGCTGTTTTTT. Its protein product is CASGQLVNTGTGELFF.

This clonotype has a count of ten or more. This chain connects TRBV20-1 to TRBJ1-1; TRBD1 matches at 8 bases. The germline gives CDR1 DFQATT, CDR2 SNEGSKA (reference sequence). Trimming removed 7 bases from V and 5 bases from J; junction bases left unmatched: 9. The CDR3 has 13 residues. The CDR3 protein is CSVTQGVETEAFF. The CDR3 bases are TGCAGTGTCACACAGGGGGTTGAGACTGAAGCTTTCTTT.

This clonotype was seen a few times. The chain is built from TRBV28 and TRBJ2-1, with TRBD1 matching over 9 bases. CDR1 and CDR2 (germline): MDHEN, SYDVKM. V trimming: 6 bases; J trimming: 8 bases; junction bases outside the gene matches: 14. The CDR3 sequence is 16 residues long. The CDR3 DNA is TGTGCCAGCAGCCTCCTCCGGGGGACAGGGTATCATGAGCAGTTCTTC. This gives the protein CASSLLRGTGYHEQFF.

This clonotype was seen repeatedly, ten times or more. V is TRBV20-1 and J is TRBJ2-7; 7 nucleotides line up with TRBD2. Looked up from germline, CDR1 is DFQATT and CDR2 is SNEGSKA (reference sequence). J gave up 6 bases and V 3 bases, and 5 bases lay outside the gene matches. There are 12 residues in the CDR3. CDR3 in amino acids: CSASGRGVEQYF. In DNA, the CDR3 is TGCAGTGCTAGTGGTCGGGGGGTCGAGCAGTACTTC.

This clonotype showed up many times. This chain links TRBV5-1 with TRBJ2-1; D not certain. Germline-derived CDR1 and CDR2 are SGHRS and YFSETQ. V lost 6 bases and J lost 6, with 10 bases in between. The CDR3 runs to 12 residues. The CDR3 sequence is CASTIGRNEQFF. The CDR3 DNA reads as TGCGCCAGCACCATAGGACGCAATGAGCAGTTCTTC. Full variable domain (remainder filled in from reference TRBV5-1 and TRBJ2-1): KAGVTQTPRYLIKTRGQQVTLSCSPISGHRSVSWYQQTPGQGLQFLFEYFSETQRNKGNFPGRFSGRQFSNSRSEMNVSTLELGDSALYLCASTIGRNEQFFGPGTRLTVL.

There are many counts of this clonotype. V gene TRBV12-3 or TRBV12-4 combines with J gene TRBJ1-1; D is perhaps TRBD1 (6 bases). V shed 6 bases and J shed 6 bases, with 17 bases lying between them. The CDR3 is 14 residues long. CDR3 nucleotide sequence: TGTGCCAGCAGGATAGGGGGGGCGCGTTCTGAAGCTTTCTTT. Protein product: CASRIGGARSEAFF.

This clonotype appeared a few times. The chain combines TRBV7-9 with TRBJ1-2; tentatively, D is TRBD1 (5 bases). Germline V gene data show CDR1 as SEHNR and CDR2 as FQNEAQ (reference sequence). CDR3 size: 12 residues. Trimming took off 3 bases at V and 8 bases at J, with 10 bases between the two ends. CDR3 protein: CASSFMGQGYTF. Here the CDR3 DNA reads TGTGCCAGCAGCTTTATGGGGCAAGGCTACACCTTC.

The table lists this clonotype with many counts. The J gene is TRBJ2-1, the V gene TRBV12-3 or TRBV12-4; the D gene is possibly TRBD2 (5 bases). Trimming removed 0 bases from V and 4 bases from J, with 10 bases in between. This CDR3 spans 15 amino acids. CDR3: CASSLAERIYNEQFF. The CDR3 DNA follows: TGTGCCAGCAGTTTAGCGGAGCGGATTTACAATGAGCAGTTCTTC.

The table lists this clonotype with a few counts. The chain couples TRBV5-1 to TRBJ1-1; 7 bases fit TRBD1. The CDR3 loop spans 14 amino acids. Looked up from germline, CDR1 is SGHRS and CDR2 is YFSETQ. Trimming at V came to 1 base and at J to 1 base, leaving 1 base not matched to a gene. CDR3 loop: CASSLNRGNTEAFF. CDR3 DNA sequence: TGCGCCAGCAGCTTGAACAGGGGGAACACTGAAGCTTTCTTT.

The sample holds many counts of this clonotype. The rearrangement uses TRBV20-1 and TRBJ2-1, with 7 positions matching TRBD2. Germline loops: CDR1 DFQATT, CDR2 SNEGSKA (reference sequence). With 4 bases clipped from V and 8 bases from J, the junction kept 11 bases outside the gene matches. This CDR3 is 14 amino acids long. In DNA form, the CDR3 reads TGCAGTGCTACCGGGACTACTGAGGTAGATGAGCAGTTCTTC. Its translation: CSATGTTEVDEQFF.

The chain combines TRBV14 with TRBJ2-7, with 9 nucleotides matching TRBD2. CDR1 is SGHDN and CDR2 is FVKESK in the germline V gene. The CDR3 sequence is 15 residues long. Unmatched junction bases numbered 6, after V lost 4 bases and J lost 2 bases. CDR3 protein: CASSPGLAIPYEQYF. Here the CDR3 DNA reads TGTGCCAGCAGCCCAGGACTAGCGATCCCCTACGAGCAGTACTTC.

Concerning this clonotype: A much larger clone lies a single base off, so this may be a read error. The chain employs TRBV29-1 and TRBJ1-2; 7 bases map to TRBD1. The CDR3 covers 12 residues. The V and J ends lost 3 bases and 9 bases, in that order; junction bases with no gene match: 7. Per the germline V gene, CDR1 is SQVTM and CDR2 is ANQGSEA. CDR3 sequence (DNA): TGCAGCGTTGAGACAGGGTGGGATAGCTACACCTTC. Translating it yields CSVETGWDSYTF.

This clonotype was counted ten times or more. The genes are TRBV12-3 or TRBV12-4 and TRBJ2-2, with D possibly TRBD1 on 5 matching bases. This CDR3 is 12 amino acids long. The V end was cut by 7 bases, the J end by 6 bases, with 9 bases between. CDR3 nucleotide sequence: TGTGCCAGCACCCAGGGTGCCGGGGAGCTGTTTTTT. This encodes CASTQGAGELFF.

This clonotype has more than one count but fewer than ten. This chain connects TRBV15 to TRBJ2-1; TRBD2 matches 11 bases. Germline V lookup: CDR1 LNHNV, CDR2 YYDKDF (reference sequence). V gave up 7 bases and J gave up 4 bases; unmatched junction bases: 9. The CDR3 covers 16 residues. Here the CDR3 DNA reads TGTGCCACCAAACGACTAGCGGGACTTCTATACAATGAGCAGTTCTTC. Its translation is CATKRLAGLLYNEQFF.

Turning to this clonotype: This could be a read error, since a much larger clone is one nucleotide away. V usage is TRBV29-1 and J usage is TRBJ1-2; D is unresolved. The CDR3 consists of 11 residues. Germline V CDR1 and CDR2: SQVTM, ANQGSEA. CDR3 region: CSVGDRTPCNF. The CDR3 bases are TGCAGCGTTGGTGATCGGACTCCGTGTAACTTC.

The chain is built from TRBV3-1 and TRBJ2-4, with 9 bases aligning to TRBD2. In germline, CDR1 is LGHDT, CDR2 YNNKEL (reference sequence). The CDR3 runs to 21 residues. Trimming took 0 bases from V and 0 from J; bases not matched to a gene: 15. The CDR3 DNA reads as TGTGCCAGCAGCCAAGAAATCGGAGGGGCTAGCGGGACCCTAGCCAAAAACATTCAGTACTTC. Its protein is CASSQEIGGASGTLAKNIQYF.

This clonotype has at least ten counts. V and J are TRBV12-3 or TRBV12-4 and TRBJ2-7; 8 positions match TRBD2. J lost 0 bases, V lost 7 bases, and 5 bases had no gene match. This CDR3 region has 14 residues. CDR3 sequence: CASTRTSSSYEQYF. The CDR3 region has the DNA TGTGCCAGCACCCGGACTAGCAGCTCCTACGAGCAGTACTTC.

This clonotype was recorded at least ten times. This chain uses TRBV5-1 with TRBJ2-1; 7 bases fit TRBD2. J lost 7 bases, V lost 2 bases, and 9 bases had no gene match. The CDR3 covers 15 residues. CDR1 SGHRS and CDR2 YFSETQ come from the germline V gene. In DNA form, the CDR3 reads TGCGCCAGCAGCTTTGTGGGAGGGCCGCGAAATGAGCAGTTCTTC. Translating gives CASSFVGGPRNEQFF.

This clonotype has a count of ten or more. V gene TRBV4-1 combines with J gene TRBJ2-7, with D unresolved. The CDR3 contains 13 residues. The V end lost 4 bases, the J end lost 2 bases, and 9 bases lay between the germline ends. Germline assignment: CDR1 MGHRA and CDR2 YSYEKL. DNA of the CDR3: TGCGCCAGCAGCCCGATATTACCCTACGAGCAGTACTTC. Amino acids: CASSPILPYEQYF.

This rearrangement joins TRBV28 to TRBJ1-6; D is unclear. V was clipped by 3 bases and J by 9 bases, with 6 bases between them. Germline CDR1 reads MDHEN; CDR2 reads SYDVKM. The CDR3 is made up of 12 amino acids. CDR3 residues: CASSFYVSPLHF. The CDR3 region has the DNA TGTGCCAGCAGTTTTTATGTTTCACCCCTCCACTTT. The whole variable domain, remainder taken from reference TRBV28 and TRBJ1-6, is DVKVTQSSRYLVKRTGEKVFLECVQDMDHENMFWYRQDPGLGLRLIYFSYDVKMKEKGDIPEGYSVSREKKERFSLILESASTNQTSMYLCASSFYVSPLHFGNGTRLTVT.

This clonotype was counted many times. The V gene is TRBV28, the J gene TRBJ1-5; 10 nucleotides agree with TRBD1. From germline, CDR1 is MDHEN and CDR2 SYDVKM. The CDR3 extends over 13 amino acids. Unmatched junction bases numbered 1, after V lost 8 bases and J lost 3 bases. CDR3 residues: CASRQGANQPQHF. The CDR3 DNA is TGTGCCAGCCGACAGGGGGCCAATCAGCCCCAGCATTTT.

This clonotype was seen ten or more times. The chain employs TRBV12-5 and TRBJ2-1, with 7 bases aligning to TRBD2. CDR3 length: 16 amino acids. The V gene end was trimmed by 0 bases and the J gene end by 4 bases; junction bases not matched to a gene: 6. CDR1 LGHNT and CDR2 FRNRAP come from the germline V gene. This chain's CDR3 is CASGLVDSGQYNEQFF. The CDR3 DNA reads as TGTGCTAGTGGTTTGGTCGATAGCGGGCAGTACAATGAGCAGTTCTTC.